This T cell receptor (beta chain) was captured in a study of radiotherapy plus CTLA-4 blockade in lung cancer. Germline V lookup: CDR1 KGHSH, CDR2 LQKENI. The CDR3 loop spans 17 amino acids. V gave up 1 base and J gave up 0 bases, with 15 bases separating them. This clone was found many times. No antigen is known for it. Some clones are missing from TCRdb's copy, which holds only in-frame ones; the method was immunoSEQ multiplex PCR. This sample has roughly 44,000 clones, with around 76% found just once. Study results and caveats: It was early blood T cell clone dynamics, with interferon-beta, that reportedly best predicted response. Blood-borne expansion of tumor-derived TCR clones followed radiotherapy plus ipilimumab.

The study treated chemo-refractory metastatic non-small-cell lung cancer patients with focal radiation plus ipilimumab CTLA-4 blockade. The sample was peripheral blood, taken from a patient treated with radiotherapy plus ipilimumab. The clonotype was recovered from a human donor with non-small cell lung cancer who had stable disease on radiotherapy plus ipilimumab. V and J are TRBV18 and TRBJ1-1; unclear D gene. The CDR3 loop is CASSPQDASYMNTEAFF. The CDR3 bases are TGTGCCAGCTCACCACAAGACGCCAGTTACATGAACACTGAAGCTTTCTTT.